This paragraph reports one TCR beta chain. What it recognizes is unknown. The data originate from a study of monozygotic twins with inflammatory bowel disease. Study-wide results and caveats: The sharing of clonotypes with others was lower in IBD patients than in healthy twins, especially with disease activity. Differences in immunosuppressive treatment may have been a source of added variability in patient repertoires.

There were eight separate reactions per sample in which cDNA was made. Added by template switching were UMIs that each held a 6-nucleotide sample barcode. TCRdb reanalyzed the 5' RACE reads and collapses them to one entry per CDR3 protein, without DNA. The sample has 110,000 to 150,000 distinct CDR3 sequences. The source is a human donor with ulcerative colitis or Crohn's disease, or a healthy co-twin of an affected twin (not recorded which). Sequenced material: blood.

CDR3 in amino acids: CASSLDWRGEQFF. The V call is TRBV7-2, the J call TRBJ2-1. The CDR3 covers 13 residues. The germline V gene encodes CDR1 SGHTA and CDR2 FQGNSA.